The T cell receptor beta chain described here comes from a study of blood T cell repertoires in COVID-19. Study at large: The analysed material was cDNA or gDNA that came from T cells, B-cell-depleted T cells, or PBMCs.

As originally analysed: Quantification of nucleated cells was approximated via reference gene primer amplification. Only in-frame clones appear in the TCRdb table, and some are missing; sequencing was by immunoSEQ multiplex PCR. V and J calls and clone size are given by that table; D and trimming were obtained from the DNA. The sample includes about 70,000 clones, about 87% seen only once; the top ten take 4% to 5.5%. This clone occurred a few times. The germline V gene has CDR1 SGDLS and CDR2 YYNGEE. CDR3 size: 16 residues. The V end was cut by 3 bases, the J end by 6 bases, with 18 bases between. The clonotype comes from a man aged 45-65 years with active COVID-19. This sequence joins TRBV9 and TRBJ1-4; unclear D gene. Specimen: peripheral blood. For the CDR3, the DNA is TGTGCCAGCAGCGCCTCCCCCCAGGAGGATTATGAAAAACTGTTTTTT. It specifies CASSASPQEDYEKLFF. Drawing the rest from reference TRBV9 and TRBJ1-4, the complete variable domain is DSGVTQTPKHLITATGQRVTLRCSPRSGDLSVYWYQQSLDQGLQFLIQYYNGEERAKGNILERFSAQQFPDLHSELNLSSLELGDSALYFCASSASPQEDYEKLFFGSGTQLSVL.